Below are 5 T cell receptor beta chains sequenced from a single sample in a study of cytomegalovirus exposure and HLA in healthy donors (dated by TCRdb to about 2017). The method was the immunoSEQ multiplex PCR assay. TCRdb re-hosts the immuneACCESS table, in-frame sequences only. Its copies lack some clones; in the studies checked, an unresolved V gene accounts for under half of them, and the cause for the rest is not known. A total of over 250,000 clones appear in this sample, 80% to 90% of them only once. The ten largest clonotypes hold about 1% of the sample. Sequenced material: PBMCs. The receptor source for this set is a woman younger than 35 in good health and CMV-seronegative.

The chain links TRBV28 to TRBJ2-7; TRBD2 matches 9 bases. The CDR3 has 15 amino acids. CDR1 and CDR2 (germline): MDHEN, SYDVKM. V lost 3 bases, J lost 5 bases, and 8 bases stayed unmatched. CDR3 DNA sequence: TGTGCCAGCAGTTTGGTGGTAGCGGGGGATCACGAGCAGTACTTC. This gives the protein CASSLVVAGDHEQYF.

The rearrangement uses TRBV30 and TRBJ2-5; D gene ambiguous. CDR1 is GTSNPN, CDR2 SVGIG, per germline (reference sequence). V lost 1 base to trimming and J lost 4 bases, with 10 bases between them. The CDR3 is 13 amino acids. This CDR3 reads CAWSGANRETQYF. The CDR3 DNA follows: TGTGCCTGGAGTGGAGCGAACCGAGAGACCCAGTACTTC. Using reference TRBV30 and TRBJ2-5 for the parts outside the CDR3, the full variable domain is SQTIHQWPATLVQPVGSPLSLECTVEGTSNPNLYWYRQAAGRGLQLLFYSVGIGQISSEVPQNLSASRPQDRQFILSSKKLLLSDSGFYLCAWSGANRETQYFGPGTRLLVL.

The rearrangement uses TRBV29-1 and TRBJ2-3, with 8 bases fitting TRBD1. In germline, CDR1 is SQVTM, CDR2 ANQGSEA. CDR3 length: 14 residues. The V gene end was trimmed by 6 bases and the J gene end by 4 bases; junction bases not matched to a gene: 9. The CDR3 DNA reads TGCAGCGTGACCAGGGGGCGCGGAGCAGATACGCAGTATTTT. Its protein product is CSVTRGRGADTQYF.

As to this clone: Within the sample, other DNA sequences also encode this same CDR3. This rearrangement joins TRBV18 to TRBJ1-1; D is ambiguous. The germline V and J ends were trimmed by 6 bases and 0 bases, with 8 bases remaining between them. The CDR3 is 13 amino acids. From germline, CDR1 is KGHSH and CDR2 LQKENI. CDR3 protein: CASSPGVNTEAFF. The CDR3 bases are TGTGCCAGCTCCCCCGGGGTGAACACTGAAGCTTTCTTT.

The sample holds one count of this clone. The rearrangement uses TRBV9 and TRBJ2-7; 7 bases are shared with TRBD1. Germline CDR1 SGDLS, CDR2 YYNGEE. The CDR3 is 15 amino acids. With 0 bases clipped from V and 2 bases from J, the junction kept 5 bases outside the gene matches. The CDR3 DNA is TGTGCCAGCAGCGTAGCCCCCGGGACAGCCTACGAGCAGTACTTC. Protein sequence: CASSVAPGTAYEQYF.